This is a list of T cell receptor beta chains from one sample in a study of blood T cell repertoires in COVID-19. Measured with immunoSEQ multiplex PCR; TCRdb has only the in-frame clones, and not every one. The sample has some 75,000 clones; around three quarters are singletons. Sequenced material: peripheral blood. These receptors all come from a woman older than 75 with active or convalescent COVID-19. Both conserved end residues are part of each CDR3. The D gene is left open where the match is weak. Where a row states a size, it is once, few, many or the class of an expanded clone; other rows omit it.

j_call: TRBJ1-6; v_call: TRBV6-5; clone_size: .; d_call: .; cdr3_aa: CASSYVAGNSPLHF; cdr3_nt: TGTGCCAGCAGTTACGTCGCAGGGAATTCACCCCTCCACTTT
j_call: TRBJ2-3; v_call: TRBV9; clone_size: .; d_call: TRBD2; cdr3_aa: CASSFRGGGGTDTQYF; cdr3_nt: TGTGCCAGCAGCTTTCGCGGGGGGGGCGGCACAGATACGCAGTATTTT
j_call: TRBJ1-2; v_call: TRBV19; clone_size: .; d_call: TRBD1; cdr3_aa: CASSGGQGGGYTF; cdr3_nt: TGTGCCAGTAGCGGGGGACAGGGCGGCGGCTACACCTTC
j_call: TRBJ1-3; v_call: TRBV6-5; clone_size: .; d_call: TRBD1; cdr3_aa: CASSTGDRNTIYF; cdr3_nt: TGTGCCAGCAGTACAGGGGATCGAAACACCATATATTTT
j_call: TRBJ2-1; v_call: TRBV3-1/TRBV3-2; clone_size: .; d_call: .; cdr3_aa: CASSQLQGGEQFF; cdr3_nt: TGTGCCAGCAGCCAACTACAGGGTGGTGAGCAGTTCTTC
j_call: TRBJ2-7; v_call: TRBV21-1; clone_size: .; d_call: .; cdr3_aa: CASSSAGTSGGYEQYF; cdr3_nt: TGTGCCAGCAGCAGTGCCGGGACTAGCGGGGGTTACGAGCAGTACTTC
j_call: TRBJ1-4; v_call: TRBV28; clone_size: .; d_call: .; cdr3_aa: CASRYSNEKLFF; cdr3_nt: TGTGCCAGCAGATATAGTAATGAAAAACTGTTTTTT
j_call: TRBJ1-6; v_call: TRBV6-5; clone_size: .; d_call: TRBD1; cdr3_aa: CASSQTGGVNSPLHF; cdr3_nt: TGTGCCAGCAGCCAAACAGGGGGCGTCAATTCACCCCTCCACTTT
j_call: TRBJ2-2; v_call: TRBV6-6; clone_size: .; d_call: .; cdr3_aa: CATRRVRNTGELFF; cdr3_nt: TGTGCCACCCGACGGGTCCGGAACACCGGGGAGCTGTTTTTT
j_call: TRBJ1-5; v_call: TRBV28; clone_size: .; d_call: .; cdr3_aa: CASSQENSNQPQHF; cdr3_nt: TGTGCCAGCAGTCAGGAAAATAGCAATCAGCCCCAGCATTTT
j_call: TRBJ1-2; v_call: TRBV25-1; clone_size: .; d_call: .; cdr3_aa: CASSEQLGQGTYGYTF; cdr3_nt: TGTGCCAGCAGTGAACAACTTGGGCAGGGAACCTATGGCTACACCTTC
j_call: TRBJ2-7; v_call: TRBV7-2; clone_size: once; d_call: .; cdr3_aa: CASSFPTSWGSYEQYF; cdr3_nt: TGTGCCAGCAGCTTCCCGACTAGTTGGGGCTCCTACGAGCAGTACTTC
j_call: TRBJ2-3; v_call: TRBV6-4; clone_size: .; d_call: .; cdr3_aa: CATRDNTDTQYF; cdr3_nt: TGTGCCACCCGGGACAACACAGATACGCAGTATTTT
j_call: TRBJ2-1; v_call: TRBV5-1; clone_size: once; d_call: TRBD2; cdr3_aa: CASSSNGLAGNEQFF; cdr3_nt: TGCGCCAGCAGCTCAAATGGACTAGCGGGGAATGAGCAGTTCTTC
j_call: TRBJ2-5; v_call: TRBV7-2; clone_size: .; d_call: TRBD1; cdr3_aa: CASSSWTGFEETQYF; cdr3_nt: TGTGCCAGCAGCTCCTGGACAGGGTTTGAAGAGACCCAGTACTTC
j_call: TRBJ1-2; v_call: TRBV4-1; clone_size: .; d_call: .; cdr3_aa: CASSQPLQGAYGYTF; cdr3_nt: TGCGCCAGCAGCCAACCCCTCCAAGGGGCGTATGGCTACACCTTC
j_call: TRBJ2-5; v_call: TRBV7-9; clone_size: once; d_call: TRBD2; cdr3_aa: CASSSVRGRGYQETQYF; cdr3_nt: TGTGCCAGCAGCTCTGTTAGAGGGCGGGGGTACCAAGAGACCCAGTACTTC
j_call: TRBJ1-1; v_call: TRBV6-5; clone_size: .; d_call: .; cdr3_aa: CASSYSRGVEAFF; cdr3_nt: TGTGCCAGCAGTTACTCCAGGGGAGTTGAAGCTTTCTTT
j_call: TRBJ1-1; v_call: TRBV4-3; clone_size: .; d_call: .; cdr3_aa: CASSLGLLTEAFF; cdr3_nt: TGCGCCAGCAGCCTTGGGCTTCTCACTGAAGCTTTCTTT
j_call: TRBJ2-5; v_call: TRBV18; clone_size: .; d_call: TRBD1; cdr3_aa: CASSPRTGGAETQYF; cdr3_nt: TGTGCCAGCTCACCCAGGACAGGGGGCGCCGAGACCCAGTACTTC
j_call: TRBJ1-2; v_call: TRBV5-1; clone_size: many; d_call: .; cdr3_aa: CASSLAIEGDGYTF; cdr3_nt: TGCGCCAGCAGCTTGGCGATAGAGGGGGACGGCTACACCTTC
j_call: TRBJ1-2; v_call: TRBV30; clone_size: once; d_call: .; cdr3_aa: CAWSVLLFTF; cdr3_nt: TGTGCCTGGAGTGTACTCCTCTTCACCTTC
j_call: TRBJ1-3; v_call: TRBV12-3/TRBV12-4; clone_size: .; d_call: .; cdr3_aa: CASSPEVENTIYF; cdr3_nt: TGTGCCAGCAGTCCCGAGGTGGAAAACACCATATATTTT
j_call: TRBJ1-3; v_call: TRBV11-2; clone_size: .; d_call: .; cdr3_aa: CASSFGLKQGSGNTIYF; cdr3_nt: TGTGCCAGCAGCTTCGGGCTGAAACAGGGCTCTGGAAACACCATATATTTT
j_call: TRBJ1-2; v_call: TRBV24-1; clone_size: .; d_call: TRBD1; cdr3_aa: CATSDAGTDYGYTF; cdr3_nt: TGTGCCACCAGTGACGCCGGGACAGACTATGGCTACACCTTC
j_call: TRBJ1-3; v_call: TRBV7-2; clone_size: .; d_call: .; cdr3_aa: CASSPTGYIGNTIYF; cdr3_nt: TGTGCCAGCAGCCCTACAGGGTATATCGGAAACACCATATATTTT
j_call: TRBJ1-5; v_call: TRBV28; clone_size: .; d_call: .; cdr3_aa: CASNRVNWTRIKSRGNQPQHF; cdr3_nt: TGTGCCAGCAACCGGGTAAACTGGACACGTATAAAATCTAGGGGCAATCAGCCCCAGCATTTT
j_call: TRBJ2-5; v_call: TRBV7-7; clone_size: few; d_call: .; cdr3_aa: CASSANGGLQETQYF; cdr3_nt: TGTGCTAGCAGCGCTAACGGGGGGCTGCAAGAGACCCAGTACTTC
j_call: TRBJ2-7; v_call: TRBV4-3; clone_size: once; d_call: .; cdr3_aa: CASSQDWRTAHEQYF; cdr3_nt: TGCGCCAGCAGCCAAGATTGGAGGACAGCCCACGAGCAGTACTTC
j_call: TRBJ1-2; v_call: TRBV5-1; clone_size: .; d_call: .; cdr3_aa: CASSWQGHIPPYYGYTF; cdr3_nt: TGCGCCAGCAGCTGGCAGGGTCACATCCCTCCATACTATGGCTACACCTTC
j_call: TRBJ2-3; v_call: TRBV4-3; clone_size: .; d_call: .; cdr3_aa: CASSQVPAGGTDTQYF; cdr3_nt: TGCGCCAGCAGCCAAGTCCCAGCGGGCGGCACAGATACGCAGTATTTT
j_call: TRBJ2-3; v_call: TRBV7-2; clone_size: .; d_call: TRBD2; cdr3_aa: CASSSPGLAGGTDTQYF; cdr3_nt: TGTGCCAGCAGCTCTCCTGGACTAGCGGGGGGCACAGATACGCAGTATTTT
j_call: TRBJ1-2; v_call: TRBV9; clone_size: .; d_call: .; cdr3_aa: CASSAGGGYYGYTF; cdr3_nt: TGTGCCAGCAGCGCCGGGGGAGGGTACTATGGCTACACCTTC
j_call: TRBJ2-2; v_call: TRBV29-1; clone_size: .; d_call: TRBD2; cdr3_aa: CSGKAGEDTGELFF; cdr3_nt: TGCAGCGGCAAGGCGGGGGAGGACACCGGGGAGCTGTTTTTT
j_call: TRBJ1-1; v_call: TRBV19; clone_size: .; d_call: TRBD1; cdr3_aa: CASSMPLNRGNTEAFF; cdr3_nt: TGTGCCAGTAGTATGCCGTTGAACAGGGGGAACACTGAAGCTTTCTTT
j_call: TRBJ1-5; v_call: TRBV19; clone_size: .; d_call: .; cdr3_aa: CASTQNNQPQHF; cdr3_nt: TGTGCCAGTACTCAGAACAATCAGCCCCAGCATTTT
j_call: TRBJ2-7; v_call: TRBV7-2; clone_size: .; d_call: .; cdr3_aa: CASSLTGDGYEQYF; cdr3_nt: TGTGCCAGCAGCCTAACGGGGGATGGCTACGAGCAGTACTTC
j_call: TRBJ1-2; v_call: TRBV28; clone_size: .; d_call: .; cdr3_aa: CASSFQRAQGYTF; cdr3_nt: TGTGCCAGCAGTTTTCAGAGGGCACAAGGCTACACCTTC